The rows below give T cell receptor beta chains drawn from one sample of a study of blood T cell repertoires in COVID-19. Generated by immunoSEQ multiplex PCR, the TCRdb table keeps only in-frame clones and is missing some. Among 150,000 or so clones listed, around 82% were seen once. The sequencing input was peripheral blood. These TCRs come from a woman aged 35 to 49 with COVID-19, enrolled during active disease. The CDR3 runs from the conserved cysteine through the conserved F or W. D genes are given only for firm matches. Size tells how often a clone was seen (once, few, many) or the class of an expanded clone, and some rows leave it out.

v_gene	j_gene	d_gene	abundance	CDR3aa	CDR3nt
TRBV6-5	TRBJ2-7	.	.	CASSPGRNYEQYF	TGTGCCAGCAGCCCAGGCAGAAACTACGAGCAGTACTTC
TRBV30	TRBJ1-2	TRBD1	.	CAWTVGTASGYTF	TGTGCCTGGACGGTCGGGACAGCCAGTGGCTACACCTTC
TRBV4-2	TRBJ2-6	.	.	CASSQDSSGANVLTF	TGTGCCAGCAGCCAAGATAGCTCTGGGGCCAACGTCCTGACTTTC
TRBV7-9	TRBJ1-2	.	.	CASSLGGEYGYTF	TGTGCCAGCAGCTTAGGGGGGGAATATGGCTACACCTTC
TRBV5-4	TRBJ1-4	TRBD1	.	CASSELPGQGNSGSNEKLFF	TGTGCCAGCAGCGAATTACCGGGACAGGGGAATAGTGGGAGTAATGAAAAACTGTTTTTT
TRBV10-3	TRBJ1-5	.	.	CAISNREPQHF	TGTGCCATCAGTAACAGGGAGCCCCAGCATTTT
TRBV2	TRBJ1-2	TRBD1	.	CASRTGGYGYTF	TGTGCCAGCAGGACAGGGGGCTATGGCTACACCTTC
TRBV6-6	TRBJ1-5	.	.	CASSYEGGGDQPQHF	TGTGCCAGCAGTTACGAAGGTGGCGGGGATCAGCCCCAGCATTTT
TRBV10-3	TRBJ1-1	.	.	CAISEFAANTEAFF	TGTGCCATCAGTGAGTTTGCGGCAAACACTGAAGCTTTCTTT
TRBV11-2	TRBJ1-3	.	.	CASSRGWTGNTIYF	TGTGCCAGCAGCCGAGGGTGGACTGGAAACACCATATATTTT
TRBV28	TRBJ1-5	.	.	CASSPARGSNQPQHF	TGTGCCAGCAGTCCCGCCCGGGGTAGCAATCAGCCCCAGCATTTT
TRBV10-2	TRBJ2-1	.	.	CASRDIHAEQFF	TGCGCCAGCAGGGACATCCACGCTGAGCAGTTCTTC
TRBV28	TRBJ1-3	TRBD1	.	CASSLTGGSGNTIYF	TGTGCCAGCAGCCTGACAGGGGGCTCTGGAAACACCATATATTTT
TRBV6-5	TRBJ2-1	.	.	CAISAHGSYNEQFF	TGTGCCATAAGCGCCCACGGCTCCTACAATGAGCAGTTCTTC
TRBV7-9	TRBJ2-1	TRBD2	.	CASTLPLRLAGGRNEQFF	TGTGCCAGCACCTTGCCCCTCAGACTAGCGGGAGGGAGGAATGAGCAGTTCTTC
TRBV5-5	TRBJ2-3	TRBD2	many	CASSLRLAGKSTDTQYF	TGTGCCAGCAGCTTGCGGCTAGCGGGGAAAAGCACAGATACGCAGTATTTT
TRBV3-1/TRBV3-2	TRBJ1-3	.	many	CASSLRGNTIYF	TGTGCCAGCAGCCTTCGGGGAAACACCATATATTTT
TRBV6-6	TRBJ2-4	TRBD1	.	CASNGQGNIQYF	TGTGCCAGCAACGGACAGGGAAACATTCAGTACTTC
TRBV24-1	TRBJ2-1	TRBD2	.	CATSDFSGTSGSPYNEQFF	TGTGCCACCAGTGATTTTTCGGGGACTAGCGGGAGCCCCTACAATGAGCAGTTCTTC
TRBV28	TRBJ2-1	TRBD2	.	CASSLGGSSGYNEQFF	TGTGCCAGCAGTTTAGGGGGTTCTAGCGGATACAATGAGCAGTTCTTC
TRBV30	TRBJ2-3	TRBD2	.	CAWSLAGNLDTQYF	TGTGCCTGGAGCCTAGCGGGGAATTTGGATACGCAGTATTTT
TRBV20-1	TRBJ2-1	.	.	CSARRNNEQFF	TGCAGTGCTAGGAGAAACAATGAGCAGTTCTTC
TRBV21-1	TRBJ1-6	.	once	CASSSCLRREGSPLHF	TGTGCCAGCAGCAGCTGCCTCAGGAGGGAGGGATCACCCCTCCACTTT
TRBV19	TRBJ2-1	TRBD2	.	CASTHQGSGRVAEQFF	TGTGCCAGTACCCATCAGGGGAGCGGGAGGGTCGCGGAGCAGTTCTTC
TRBV14	TRBJ1-2	.	.	CASSQDLAGVYGYTF	TGTGCCAGCAGCCAAGATCTCGCAGGGGTCTATGGCTACACCTTC
TRBV6-2/TRBV6-3	TRBJ2-1	TRBD2	.	CASSYSGSGGGYNEQFF	TGTGCCAGCAGTTACTCGGGTAGCGGGGGGGGATACAATGAGCAGTTCTTC
TRBV30	TRBJ1-1	.	.	CAWSPYTGIPEAFF	TGTGCCTGGAGCCCTTATACAGGGATACCTGAAGCTTTCTTT
TRBV11-2	TRBJ2-2	.	.	CASSLGAWRTGELFF	TGTGCCAGCAGCTTAGGGGCTTGGAGGACCGGGGAGCTGTTTTTT
TRBV4-2	TRBJ2-5	.	.	CASSPALGSRETQYF	TGTGCCAGCAGCCCGGCTCTGGGGAGCAGGGAGACCCAGTACTTC
TRBV5-1	TRBJ2-7	TRBD1	.	CASSLVGTVYEQYF	TGCGCCAGCAGCTTGGTTGGGACAGTCTACGAGCAGTACTTC
TRBV15	TRBJ2-2	TRBD1	.	CATSRDGPGQGRQNTGELFF	TGTGCCACCAGCAGAGATGGTCCCGGACAGGGGCGACAGAACACCGGGGAGCTGTTTTTT
TRBV4-1	TRBJ1-5	.	.	CASSQDGKTLAGGSQPQHF	TGCGCCAGCAGCCAAGATGGTAAGACCCTGGCCGGGGGTAGTCAGCCCCAGCATTTT
TRBV24-1	TRBJ2-7	.	once	CATSDSDSRYEQYF	TGTGCCACCAGTGATTCAGACAGTCGCTACGAGCAGTACTTC